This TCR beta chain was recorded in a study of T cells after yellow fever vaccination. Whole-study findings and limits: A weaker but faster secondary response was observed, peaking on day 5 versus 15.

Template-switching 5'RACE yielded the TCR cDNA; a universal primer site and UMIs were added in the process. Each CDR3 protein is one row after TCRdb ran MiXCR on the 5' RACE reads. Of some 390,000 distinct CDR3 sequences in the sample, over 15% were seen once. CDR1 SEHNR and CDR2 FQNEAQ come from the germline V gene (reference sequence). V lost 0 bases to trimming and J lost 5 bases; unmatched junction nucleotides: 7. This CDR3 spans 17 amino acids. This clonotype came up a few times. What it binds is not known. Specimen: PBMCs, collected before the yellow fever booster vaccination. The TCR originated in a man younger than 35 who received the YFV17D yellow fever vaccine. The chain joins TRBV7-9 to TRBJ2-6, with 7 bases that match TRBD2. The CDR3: CASSLARGGDRANVLTF. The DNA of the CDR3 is TGTGCCAGCAGCTTAGCACGCGGGGGTGACAGGGCCAACGTCCTGACTTTC.